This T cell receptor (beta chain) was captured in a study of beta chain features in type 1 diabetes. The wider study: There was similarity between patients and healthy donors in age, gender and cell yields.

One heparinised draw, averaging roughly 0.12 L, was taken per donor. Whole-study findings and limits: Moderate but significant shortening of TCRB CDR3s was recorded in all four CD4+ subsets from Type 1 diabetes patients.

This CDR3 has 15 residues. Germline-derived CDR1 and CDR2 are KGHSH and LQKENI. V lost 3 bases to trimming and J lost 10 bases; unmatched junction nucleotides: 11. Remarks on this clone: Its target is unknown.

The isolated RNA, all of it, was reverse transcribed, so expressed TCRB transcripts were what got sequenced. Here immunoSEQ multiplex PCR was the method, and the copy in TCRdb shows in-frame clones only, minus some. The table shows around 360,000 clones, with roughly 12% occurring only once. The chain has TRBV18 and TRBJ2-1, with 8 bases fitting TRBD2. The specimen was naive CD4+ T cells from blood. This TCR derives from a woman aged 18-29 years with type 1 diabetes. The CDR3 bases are TGTGCCAGCTCACCCGGGCTGGCGGGGGGAGAAGAGCAGTTCTTC. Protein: CASSPGLAGGEEQFF.